These 7 T cell receptor beta chains came from one sample sequenced in a study of T cell repertoires in cytomegalovirus infection. Each CDR3 protein is one row after TCRdb ran MiXCR on the reads. The sample lists 680,000 or so distinct CDR3 sequences, 35% to 45% occurring once. Sequenced: PBMCs. The receptors originated from a human donor in good health (CMV status not recorded). Some clones in this sample may be carry-over from other donors' samples.

The chain combines TRBV28 with TRBJ1-1; 7 bases agree with TRBD1. Germline V gene data show CDR1 as MDHEN and CDR2 as SYDVKM. The junction had 6 bases not matched to a gene; V was cut back by 5 bases and J by 9 bases. This CDR3 is 12 amino acids long. CDR3 in amino acids: CASSLGQLKAFF. The CDR3 DNA is TGTGCCAGCAGTCTGGGACAGTTGAAAGCTTTCTTT.

The chain joins TRBV6-1 to TRBJ2-3, with D perhaps matching TRBD2 (5 bases). CDR1 and CDR2 from the germline V gene are MNHNS and SASEGT. The CDR3 sequence is 15 residues long. Trimming stripped 4 bases from V and 2 bases from J, with 13 bases between. In DNA form, the CDR3 reads TGTGCCAGCAGTGCACGGCGGGTTGACACAGATACGCAGTATTTT. This sequence encodes CASSARRVDTDTQYF.

There are many counts of this clonotype. The chain recombines TRBV7-2 with TRBJ2-1, with D perhaps given as TRBD1 or TRBD2 (5 bases each). CDR1 and CDR2 from the germline V gene are SGHTA and FQGNSA. Trimming stripped 6 bases from V and 5 bases from J, with 20 bases between. CDR3 size: 16 residues. CDR3 region: CASSFGTPEEDNEQFF. CDR3 nucleotide sequence: TGTGCCAGCAGTTTCGGGACCCCTGAGGAGGACAATGAGCAGTTCTTC.

The rearrangement joins TRBV20-1 to TRBJ1-2, with no clear D. The CDR3 loop spans 11 amino acids. The germline V and J ends were trimmed by 7 bases and 8 bases, with 14 bases remaining between them. Germline V gives CDR1 DFQATT, CDR2 SNEGSKA (reference sequence). CDR3 loop: CSVSTRYGYTF. Here the CDR3 DNA reads TGCAGTGTCTCAACTAGATACGGCTACACCTTC.

In this sample, this clonotype turned up once. The genes are TRBV15 and TRBJ2-7, with 9 bases aligning to TRBD2. The CDR3 is 16 residues long. Looked up from germline, CDR1 is LNHNV and CDR2 is YYDKDF (reference sequence). Unmatched junction bases numbered 7, after V lost 0 bases and J lost 4 bases. The DNA of the CDR3 is TGTGCCACCAGCAGAGATCCCGCGGGAGGGGTTTACGAGCAGTACTTC. Encoded protein: CATSRDPAGGVYEQYF.

This clonotype has more than one count but fewer than ten. CDR3 DNA: TGTGCCAGCAGGCCTCCCCCGTGGGACACTGAAGCTTTCTTT. Amino acids: CASRPPPWDTEAFF. The chain is built from TRBV28 and TRBJ1-1, with D unresolved. The CDR3 totals 14 residues. Deletions cut 6 bases from V and 3 bases from J, with 14 bases between. Germline-derived CDR1 and CDR2 are MDHEN and SYDVKM.

The chain uses TRBV12-3 or TRBV12-4 and TRBJ1-2, with D possibly TRBD1 on 5 matching bases. V was shortened by 6 bases and J by 0 bases, with 14 bases between the two germline ends. This CDR3 has 15 residues. CDR3 nucleotide sequence: TGTGCCAGCAGCCGAGAAGCAGGGTCTAACTATGGCTACACCTTC. Residues: CASSREAGSNYGYTF.